The 5 T cell receptor beta chains presented below share a single source sample, sequenced in a study of T cell repertoires in ileal Crohn's disease. Time point: neoterminal ileum biopsy at postoperative endoscopy, about 6 months after surgery. The protocol was immunoSEQ multiplex PCR, while the TCRdb copy is restricted to in-frame clones and leaves out a portion. This table has under 15,000 clones, 75% to 90% appearing once. Sequencing used ileal tissue. The receptors derive from an adult with Crohn's disease.

This chain connects TRBV7-2 to TRBJ2-6, with a possible D match to TRBD2 (6 bases). CDR3 length equals 16 residues. With 1 base removed from V and 2 bases from J, the gap between germline ends came to 9 bases. Germline lookup yields CDR1 SGHTA and CDR2 FQGNSA. The CDR3 reads CASSLVTGAGANVLTF. The CDR3 coding sequence is TGTGCCAGCAGCTTAGTGACGGGGGCTGGGGCCAACGTCCTGACTTTC. Full variable domain (rest looked up from reference TRBV7-2 and TRBJ2-6): GAGVSQSPSNKVTEKGKDVELRCDPISGHTALYWYRQSLGQGLEFLIYFQGNSAPDKSGLPSDRFSAERTGGSVSTLTIQRTQQEDSAVYLCASSLVTGAGANVLTFGAGSRLTVL.

This clone was counted once. The chain joins TRBV28 to TRBJ2-7, with 11 bases lining up with TRBD1. The CDR3 has 15 residues. Looked up from germline, CDR1 is MDHEN and CDR2 is SYDVKM. The V gene end was trimmed by 5 bases and the J gene end by 4 bases; junction bases not matched to a gene: 7. The CDR3 is CASSAGTGGLYEQYF. CDR3 in DNA: TGTGCCAGCAGTGCCGGGACAGGGGGTTTATACGAGCAGTACTTC.

Written as DNA, the CDR3 is TGTGCCTGGAGTCGGGATCTCAATGAGCAGTTCTTC. Translation gives CAWSRDLNEQFF. The rearrangement joins TRBV30 to TRBJ2-1; D is perhaps TRBD2 (5 bases). There are 12 residues in the CDR3. CDR1 is GTSNPN and CDR2 is SVGIG in the germline V gene (reference sequence). V dropped 2 bases and J dropped 6 bases, with 8 bases sitting between them. The complete variable domain, with remaining parts taken from reference TRBV30 and TRBJ2-1, reads SQTIHQWPATLVQPVGSPLSLECTVEGTSNPNLYWYRQAAGRGLQLLFYSVGIGQISSEVPQNLSASRPQDRQFILSSKKLLLSDSGFYLCAWSRDLNEQFFGPGTRLTVL.

The chain has TRBV28 and TRBJ1-2; 7 positions agree with TRBD1. V lost 5 bases, J lost 8 bases, and 11 bases stayed unmatched. The CDR3 spans 14 residues. Germline V CDR1 and CDR2: MDHEN, SYDVKM. The CDR3 sequence is CASSATGTALGYTF. The CDR3 nucleotides read TGTGCCAGCAGTGCGACCGGGACAGCCCTAGGCTACACCTTC.

V usage is TRBV7-9 and J usage is TRBJ2-1; D is possibly TRBD1 (5 bases). The V and J ends lost 2 bases and 2 bases respectively, with 10 bases between them. Germline V gene lookup returns CDR1 SEHNR and CDR2 FQNEAQ (reference sequence). This CDR3 has 15 amino acids. For the CDR3, the DNA is TGTGCCAGCAGCTTATTGGCAGGGACCTACAATGAGCAGTTCTTC. Encoded protein: CASSLLAGTYNEQFF.